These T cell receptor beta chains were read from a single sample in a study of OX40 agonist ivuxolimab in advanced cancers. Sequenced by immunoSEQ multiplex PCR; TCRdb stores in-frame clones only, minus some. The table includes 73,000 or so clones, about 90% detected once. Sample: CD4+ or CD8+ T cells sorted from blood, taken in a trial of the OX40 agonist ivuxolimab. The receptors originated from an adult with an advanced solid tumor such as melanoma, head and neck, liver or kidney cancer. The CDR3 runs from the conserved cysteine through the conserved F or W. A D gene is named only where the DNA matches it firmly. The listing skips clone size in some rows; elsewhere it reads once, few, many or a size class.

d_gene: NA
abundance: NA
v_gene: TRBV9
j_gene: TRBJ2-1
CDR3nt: TGTGCCAGCAGCGTAGGGGGTCGGTATGATGGGCAGTTCTTC
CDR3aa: CASSVGGRYDGQFF

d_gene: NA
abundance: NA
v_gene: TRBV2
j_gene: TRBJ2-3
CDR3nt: TGTGCCAGCAGGAGGGACTCCACAGATACGCAGTATTTT
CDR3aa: CASRRDSTDTQYF

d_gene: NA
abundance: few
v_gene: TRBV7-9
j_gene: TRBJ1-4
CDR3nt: TGTGCCAGCAGCCCCCCCGAAAAACTGTTTTTT
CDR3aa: CASSPPEKLFF

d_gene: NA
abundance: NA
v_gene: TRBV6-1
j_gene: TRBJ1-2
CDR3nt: TGTGCCTCGACCGTTAACTATGGCTACACCTTC
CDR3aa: CASTVNYGYTF

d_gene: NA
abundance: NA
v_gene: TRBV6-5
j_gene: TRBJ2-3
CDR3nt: TGTGCCAGCGCCTCGGGGAGCACAGATACGCAGTATTTT
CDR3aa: CASASGSTDTQYF

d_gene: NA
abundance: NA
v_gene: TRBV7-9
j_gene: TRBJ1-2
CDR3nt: TGTGCCAGCAGCTTAGATTGGGCTACTAACTATGGCTACACCTTC
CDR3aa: CASSLDWATNYGYTF

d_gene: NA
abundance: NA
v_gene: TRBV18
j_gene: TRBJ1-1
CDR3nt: TGTGCCAGCTCATTGACGGCGAACACTGAAGCTTTCTTT
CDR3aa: CASSLTANTEAFF

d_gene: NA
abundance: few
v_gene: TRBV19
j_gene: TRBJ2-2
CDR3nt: TGTGCCAGTAGTGACAAGAACACCGGGGAGCTGTTTTTT
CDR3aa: CASSDKNTGELFF

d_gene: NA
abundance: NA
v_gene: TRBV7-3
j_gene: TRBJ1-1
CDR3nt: TGTGCCAGCAGCTTAACGAGTTCTTTTGGCTCGAACACTGAAGCTTTCTTT
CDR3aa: CASSLTSSFGSNTEAFF

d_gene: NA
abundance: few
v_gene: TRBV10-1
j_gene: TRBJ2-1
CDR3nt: TGCGCCAGCAGCCCCTCTCGGAGCAATGAGCAGTTCTTC
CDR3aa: CASSPSRSNEQFF

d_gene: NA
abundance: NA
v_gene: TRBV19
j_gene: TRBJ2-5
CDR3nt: TGTGCCAGTAGTATGACAGGGAGGGAGACCCAGTACTTC
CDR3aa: CASSMTGRETQYF

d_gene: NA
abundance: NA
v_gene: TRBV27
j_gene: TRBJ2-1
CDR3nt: TGTGCCAGCAGTCCCCCGCCCTGGGAGAGTGGGGTAAGCTCCTACAATGAGCAGTTCTTC
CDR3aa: CASSPPPWESGVSSYNEQFF

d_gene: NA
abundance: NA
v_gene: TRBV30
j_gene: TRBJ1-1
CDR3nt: TGTGCCTGGATCCCCTGGAAAGGGCAAACCGAAGCTTTCTTT
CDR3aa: CAWIPWKGQTEAFF

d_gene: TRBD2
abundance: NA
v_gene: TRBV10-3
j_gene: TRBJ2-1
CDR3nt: TGTGCCATCAGTGATCGGGGCGGGAGTGTTTACAATGAGCAGTTCTTC
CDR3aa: CAISDRGGSVYNEQFF

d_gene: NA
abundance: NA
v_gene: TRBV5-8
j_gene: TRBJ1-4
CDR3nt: TGTGCCAGCAGTTTGGGGCCTGCTGAAAAACTGTTTTTT
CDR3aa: CASSLGPAEKLFF

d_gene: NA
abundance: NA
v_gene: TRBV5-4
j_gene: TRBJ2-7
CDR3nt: TGTGCCAGCAGCTTGGCCGGGCAGTCCTACGAGCAGTACTTC
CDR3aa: CASSLAGQSYEQYF

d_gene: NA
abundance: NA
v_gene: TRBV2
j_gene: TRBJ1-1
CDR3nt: TGTGCCAGCAGTCCTCCTAACGACAGACCGCGGAACACTGAAGCTTTCTTT
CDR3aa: CASSPPNDRPRNTEAFF

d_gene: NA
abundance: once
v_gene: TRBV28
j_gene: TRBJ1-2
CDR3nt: TGTGCCAGCTCACAGAGGGAGACCTTTTCGCCTGGCTACACCTTC
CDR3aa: CASSQRETFSPGYTF

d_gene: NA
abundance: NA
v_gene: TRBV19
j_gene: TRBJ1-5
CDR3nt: TGTGCCAGTAGAGGGACGGGGAACAATCAGCCCCAGCATTTT
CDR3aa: CASRGTGNNQPQHF

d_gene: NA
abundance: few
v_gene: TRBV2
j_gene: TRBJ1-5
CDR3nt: TGTGCCAGCAGTGAAGGGCGGGGCAGTCAGCCCCAGCATTTT
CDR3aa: CASSEGRGSQPQHF

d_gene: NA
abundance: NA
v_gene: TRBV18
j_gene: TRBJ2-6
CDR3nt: TGTGCCAGCTCACCACCGGACGGACTGTTGGGGGCCAACGTCCTGACTTTC
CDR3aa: CASSPPDGLLGANVLTF

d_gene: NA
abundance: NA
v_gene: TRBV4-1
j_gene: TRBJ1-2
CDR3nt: TGCGCCAGCAGCCAAGAACCGGGCAACTATGGCTACACCTTC
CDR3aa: CASSQEPGNYGYTF

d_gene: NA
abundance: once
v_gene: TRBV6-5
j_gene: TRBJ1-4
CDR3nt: TGTGCCAGCAGTTCCGGGGGCTCCGGGGAGGAAAAACTGTTTTTT
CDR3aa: CASSSGGSGEEKLFF

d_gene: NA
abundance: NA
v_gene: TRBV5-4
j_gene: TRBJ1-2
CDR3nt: TGTGCCAGCAGCCCCGGCCCAGCTAACTATGGCTACACCTTC
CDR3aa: CASSPGPANYGYTF

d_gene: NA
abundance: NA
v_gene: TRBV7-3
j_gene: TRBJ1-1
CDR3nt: TGTGCCAGCAGCTTACAAGGGGACACTGAAGCTTTCTTT
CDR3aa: CASSLQGDTEAFF

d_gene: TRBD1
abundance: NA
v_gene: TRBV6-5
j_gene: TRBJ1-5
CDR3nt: TGTGCCAGCAGTGAGACAGGGATGAATCAGCCCCAGCATTTT
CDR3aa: CASSETGMNQPQHF

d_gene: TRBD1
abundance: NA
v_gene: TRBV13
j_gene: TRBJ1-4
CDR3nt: TGTGCCAGCAGCTCGGACAGGGGGCTTAATGAAAAACTGTTTTTT
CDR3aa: CASSSDRGLNEKLFF

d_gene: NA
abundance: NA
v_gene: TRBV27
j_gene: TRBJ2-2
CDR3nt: TGTGCCAGCAGTAGGAACACCGGGGAGCTGTTTTTT
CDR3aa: CASSRNTGELFF

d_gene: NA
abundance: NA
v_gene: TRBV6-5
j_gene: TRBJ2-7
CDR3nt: TGTGCCAGCAGTTATACGAGAAGATCCTCCTACGAGCAGTACTTC
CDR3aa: CASSYTRRSSYEQYF

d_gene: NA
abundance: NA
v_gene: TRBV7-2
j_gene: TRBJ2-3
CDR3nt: TGTGCCAGCAGCTTGGCGGGGCAGGGGGGAGAGGTGACGCAGTATTTT
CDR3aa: CASSLAGQGGEVTQYF

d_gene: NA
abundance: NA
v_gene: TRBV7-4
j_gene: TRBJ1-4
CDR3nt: TGTGCCAGCAGCGTAGACAGAGCAACTAATGAAAAACTGTTTTTT
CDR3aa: CASSVDRATNEKLFF

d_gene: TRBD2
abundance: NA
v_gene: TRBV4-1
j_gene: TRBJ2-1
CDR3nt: TGCGCCAGCAGCCAAGGGCTAGCGGGAGGAATTGTAGGCAATGAGCAGTTCTTC
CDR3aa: CASSQGLAGGIVGNEQFF

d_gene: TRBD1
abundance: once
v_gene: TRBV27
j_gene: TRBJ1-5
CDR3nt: TGTGCCAGCAGTTTAATCAGGGGGGATCAGCCCCAGCATTTT
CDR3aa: CASSLIRGDQPQHF

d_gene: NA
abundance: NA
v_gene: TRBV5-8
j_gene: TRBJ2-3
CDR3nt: TGTGCCAGCAGCCGGCAGAGGCTAGATACGCAGTATTTT
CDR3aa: CASSRQRLDTQYF

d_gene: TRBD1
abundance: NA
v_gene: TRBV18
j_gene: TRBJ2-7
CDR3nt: TGTGCCAGCTCACCGCTCGGGACAGGCGGAGAGCAGTACTTC
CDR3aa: CASSPLGTGGEQYF

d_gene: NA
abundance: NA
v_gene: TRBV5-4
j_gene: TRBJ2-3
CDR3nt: TGTGCCAGCAGCTGGACAGACAATACGCAGTATTTT
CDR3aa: CASSWTDNTQYF

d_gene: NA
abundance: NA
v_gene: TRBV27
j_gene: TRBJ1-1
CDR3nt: TGTGCCAGCAGTTTTCCCCCCTACACTGAAGCTTTCTTT
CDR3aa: CASSFPPYTEAFF

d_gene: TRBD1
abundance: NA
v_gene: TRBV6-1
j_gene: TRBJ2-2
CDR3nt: TGTGCCAGCAGTGAAAGTTTGTTCAGGGGGCGTCCCGGGGAGCTGTTTTTT
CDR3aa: CASSESLFRGRPGELFF

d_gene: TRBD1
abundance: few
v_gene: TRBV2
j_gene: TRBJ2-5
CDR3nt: TGTGCCAGCATATCGTCGCAGGGGGCGAAGACCCAGTACTTC
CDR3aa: CASISSQGAKTQYF

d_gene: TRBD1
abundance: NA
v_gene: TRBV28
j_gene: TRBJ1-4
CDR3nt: TGTGCCAGCAGACCCGGGACAGGGGATGAAAAACTGTTTTTT
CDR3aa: CASRPGTGDEKLFF

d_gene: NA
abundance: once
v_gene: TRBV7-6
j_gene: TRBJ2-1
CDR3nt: TGTGCCAGCAGGTCCCCTGGAATTTCTCTCAGTGAGCAGTTCTTC
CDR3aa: CASRSPGISLSEQFF

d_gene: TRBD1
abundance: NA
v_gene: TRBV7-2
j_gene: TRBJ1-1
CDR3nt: TGTGCCAGCAGCCCCAGACAGGGTCTCACTGAAGCTTTCTTT
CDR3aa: CASSPRQGLTEAFF

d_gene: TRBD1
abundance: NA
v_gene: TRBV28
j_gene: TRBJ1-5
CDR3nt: TGTGCCAGCAGTTTCCGGGACAGGACACTTCAGCCCCAGCATTTT
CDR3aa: CASSFRDRTLQPQHF

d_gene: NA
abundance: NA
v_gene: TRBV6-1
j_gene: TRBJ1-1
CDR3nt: TGTGCCAGCAGTCGGCTGGAAATGAACACTGAAGCTTTCTTT
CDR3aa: CASSRLEMNTEAFF

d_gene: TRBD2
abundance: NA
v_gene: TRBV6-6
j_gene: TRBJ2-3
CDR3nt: TGTGCCAGCATTGGGCGGCTAGCGGGAGCAGATACGCAGTATTTT
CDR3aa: CASIGRLAGADTQYF

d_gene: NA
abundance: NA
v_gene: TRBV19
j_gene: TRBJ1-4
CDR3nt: TGTGCCAGTAGGGTGAGTGGGCCCGACGGTGAAAAACTGTTTTTT
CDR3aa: CASRVSGPDGEKLFF

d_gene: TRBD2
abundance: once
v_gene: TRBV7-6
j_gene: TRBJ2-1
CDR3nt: TGTGCCAGCAGTCTGGCGGGGGGAACAAATGAGCAGTTCTTC
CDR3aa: CASSLAGGTNEQFF

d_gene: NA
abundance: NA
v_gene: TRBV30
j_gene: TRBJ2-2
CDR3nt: TGTGCCTGGAGTGTTCAGGTTACCGGGGAGCTGTTTTTT
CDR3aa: CAWSVQVTGELFF

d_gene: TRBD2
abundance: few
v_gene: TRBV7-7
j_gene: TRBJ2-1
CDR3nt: TGTGCTAGCAGCTTGGCTAGCGGGAGTAGGTATGAGCAGTTCTTC
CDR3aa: CASSLASGSRYEQFF